Listed below are T cell receptor beta chains from one sample, sequenced in a study of blood T cells in healthy people across ages. One entry per CDR3 protein, called by TCRdb with MiXCR from the 5' RACE reads. The sample lists hundreds of thousands of distinct CDR3 sequences, 20% to 25% seen once, with about 3.6% in the top ten. The specimen sequenced was blood. These receptors originate from a man in his sixties or seventies in good health. The conserved cysteine and the conserved F or W are not part of the CDR3 here.

v_gene	j_gene	CDR3aa
TRBV20-1	-	SASGTSGIYNEQF
TRBV20-1	TRBJ1-3	SASSGNTIY
TRBV5-1	TRBJ2-4	ASSPRGDSNIQY
TRBV5-1	TRBJ2-7	ASSMGLAGAYEQY
TRBV20-1	TRBJ1-1	SARVGGDTEAF
TRBV5-1	TRBJ2-1	ASSLTGGGSSYNEQF
TRBV20-1	TRBJ2-7	SAGPELHEQY
TRBV6-5	TRBJ2-3	ASRDRGTQY
TRBV12-3/TRBV12-4	TRBJ2-1	ASSPGQGRVDEQF
TRBV29-1	TRBJ2-7	SVEDTGGYEQY
TRBV7-9	TRBJ2-3	ASSLGQGASDTQY
TRBV20-1	TRBJ1-1	SARGKTEAF
TRBV4-3	TRBJ2-2	ASSTRAYTGELF
TRBV29-1	TRBJ2-3	SGCDRAISSTDTQY
TRBV6-6	TRBJ1-5	ASSYSPGTRNQPQH
TRBV4-3	TRBJ2-7	ASSQDLASYSYEQY
TRBV4-3	TRBJ2-3	ASSHPGDRQQWDTYTQY
TRBV11-2	TRBJ2-1	ASSQPRASYGEQF
TRBV12-3/TRBV12-4	TRBJ1-2	ASSLVGGYGYT
TRBV5-1	TRBJ1-4	ASSPGGWENEKLF
TRBV9	TRBJ1-6	ASSVGGRNSPLH
TRBV13	TRBJ2-7	ASSLGVKAGGEQY
TRBV28	TRBJ2-1	ASSLQYEQF
TRBV6-2/TRBV6-3	TRBJ1-1	ASRADSTEAF
TRBV15	TRBJ2-4	ATSRAEQGAKNIQY
TRBV5-5	TRBJ2-5	ASSIGTPLKETQY
TRBV20-1	TRBJ2-1	SARAYLAGNNEQF
TRBV6-2/TRBV6-3	TRBJ1-5	ASGPTGTVAQPQH
TRBV21-1	TRBJ2-5	ASSKFKPSIETQY
TRBV21-1	TRBJ2-2	ARTKSYTGELF
TRBV28	TRBJ2-3	ASSATGTGATDTQY
TRBV7-8	TRBJ2-2	ASNRDIMTGELF
TRBV9	-	ASSRGSLAGEVEQY
TRBV20-1	TRBJ2-7	SAVRPGTDSYEQY
TRBV10-3	TRBJ1-4	AISMRQGEKLF
TRBV20-1	TRBJ2-3	SATRTSGSKDTQY
TRBV12-3/TRBV12-4	TRBJ2-7	ASAKAGGSYEQY
TRBV20-1	TRBJ2-2	SATPGSYTGELF
TRBV12-3/TRBV12-4	TRBJ1-1	ASSRDRQGGEAF
TRBV5-1	TRBJ2-3	ASSAWVVAGGADTQY
TRBV19	TRBJ2-5	ASSESGQGMRETQY
TRBV28	TRBJ1-5	ASIIQGEIQPQH
TRBV25-1	TRBJ2-3	AIATGTGGSDTQY
TRBV29-1	TRBJ2-1	SVEDDKGVNEQF